A selection of T cell receptor beta chains follows, all from one sample in a study of blood T cell repertoires in COVID-19. The repertoire was sequenced with immunoSEQ multiplex PCR; TCRdb's copy has only in-frame clones and lacks some. The sample includes fewer than 110,000 clones, 89% of them seen just once. The sequencing input was peripheral blood. The receptors originated from a woman aged 55-70 years with acute or convalescent COVID-19. Both conserved end residues are part of each CDR3. Fields, in order: CDR3 protein, CDR3 DNA, J gene, V gene, clone size, CDR3 length, D gene. A D gene is named only where the DNA matches it firmly. Rows give clone size only sometimes, using once, few, many, or a class for an expanded clone.

CASSLGTGGRAEAFF TGTGCCAGCAGTTTGGGAACAGGGGGTAGGGCTGAAGCTTTCTTT TRBJ1-1 TRBV28 - 15 TRBD1
CASSLSTGYSEAFF TGTGCCAGCAGCTTATCAACAGGTTACTCTGAAGCTTTCTTT TRBJ1-1 TRBV7-2 once 14 -
CASSSRDRFNQPQHF TGTGCCAGCAGTTCACGGGACAGGTTCAATCAGCCCCAGCATTTT TRBJ1-5 TRBV28 - 15 TRBD1
CASSKGAHEQYF TGTGCCAGCAGCAAAGGGGCCCACGAGCAGTACTTC TRBJ2-7 TRBV21-1 - 12 -
CASSPMSSPLHF TGTGCCAGCAGTCCTATGTCTTCACCCCTCCACTTT TRBJ1-6 TRBV2 - 12 -
CASSQDYRAGYEQYF TGTGCCAGCAGCCAAGATTACAGGGCAGGCTACGAGCAGTACTTC TRBJ2-7 TRBV3-1/TRBV3-2 - 15 -
CAISETGTGEQYF TGTGCCATCAGTGAGACCGGGACAGGAGAGCAGTACTTC TRBJ2-7 TRBV10-3 - 13 TRBD1
CASSLGTGVAGNTIYF TGTGCCAGCAGCCTCGGGACAGGGGTTGCTGGAAACACCATATATTTT TRBJ1-3 TRBV3-1/TRBV3-2 - 16 TRBD1
CAWKDSGAYNEQFF TGTGCCTGGAAGGATAGCGGGGCTTACAATGAGCAGTTCTTC TRBJ2-1 TRBV30 - 14 TRBD2
CASTMDRMNTEAFF TGTGCCAGCACCATGGACAGGATGAACACTGAAGCTTTCTTT TRBJ1-1 TRBV6-5 - 14 TRBD1
CASSEQGAATNEKLFF TGTGCCAGCAGTGAGCAGGGGGCAGCAACTAATGAAAAACTGTTTTTT TRBJ1-4 TRBV6-1 few 16 TRBD1
CAIARQGADTEAFF TGTGCCATCGCCCGACAGGGGGCGGACACTGAAGCTTTCTTT TRBJ1-1 TRBV10-3 - 14 TRBD1
CASSIGTGDEKLFF TGTGCCAGTAGTATCGGGACAGGGGACGAAAAACTGTTTTTT TRBJ1-4 TRBV19 - 14 TRBD1
CASNMDRVTEAFF TGTGCCAGCAACATGGACAGGGTCACTGAAGCTTTCTTT TRBJ1-1 TRBV2 - 13 TRBD1
CASSVDGGEFNEQFF TGTGCCAGCAGCGTAGACGGGGGAGAATTTAATGAGCAGTTCTTC TRBJ2-1 TRBV9 once 15 -
CAIRAGGDNEKLFF TGTGCCATCAGGGCAGGGGGCGATAATGAAAAACTGTTTTTT TRBJ1-4 TRBV10-3 - 14 TRBD1
CASSSLDSVGNQPQHF TGTGCCAGCAGCTCCCTGGACAGCGTAGGAAATCAGCCCCAGCATTTT TRBJ1-5 TRBV7-9 - 16 -
CASGLLSGTGELFF TGTGCTAGTGGTCTCCTCTCAGGCACCGGGGAGCTGTTTTTT TRBJ2-2 TRBV12-5 - 14 -
CASSRDNGLGGGYTF TGTGCCAGTTCCCGGGACAATGGCCTTGGGGGTGGCTACACCTTC TRBJ1-2 TRBV2 - 15 -
CASSQGPGEANTEAFF TGTGCCAGCAGCCAAGGTCCTGGGGAGGCGAACACTGAAGCTTTCTTT TRBJ1-1 TRBV4-2 - 16 -
CASSTRDSNTEAFF TGTGCCAGCAGCACAAGGGACTCCAACACTGAAGCTTTCTTT TRBJ1-1 TRBV7-8 - 14 -
CASSTDGVRQPQHF TGTGCCAGCAGCACCGACGGGGTACGCCAGCCCCAGCATTTT TRBJ1-5 TRBV5-5 - 14 -
CASSSSPGGVETQYF TGTGCCAGCAGTTCTTCCCCGGGAGGGGTTGAGACCCAGTACTTC TRBJ2-5 TRBV6-6 - 15 TRBD2
CASRKQAYQPQHF TGTGCCAGCAGAAAACAGGCGTATCAGCCCCAGCATTTT TRBJ1-5 TRBV6-5 - 13 -
CASSPPTGFGYTF TGTGCCAGCTCACCACCGACAGGGTTTGGCTACACCTTC TRBJ1-2 TRBV18 - 13 TRBD1
CAISEKGAGPSNTGELFF TGTGCCATCAGTGAGAAAGGAGCAGGGCCCTCGAACACCGGGGAGCTGTTTTTT TRBJ2-2 TRBV10-3 - 18 -
CATRNVSQDSPHEAFF TGTGCCACCCGAAACGTTAGCCAGGACAGCCCACATGAAGCTTTCTTT TRBJ1-1 TRBV19 - 16 -
CASKSRDRELGGYTF TGTGCCAGTAAAAGTCGGGACAGGGAACTGGGCGGCTACACCTTC TRBJ1-2 TRBV19 - 15 TRBD1
CASSHLASSSYNEQFF TGTGCCAGCAGCCATCTTGCGTCTAGCTCCTACAATGAGCAGTTCTTC TRBJ2-1 TRBV3-1/TRBV3-2 - 16 -
CASSPSGGRSYEQYF TGTGCCAGCAGTCCTTCGGGCGGGAGGTCCTACGAGCAGTACTTC TRBJ2-7 TRBV5-5 - 15 TRBD2
CASSQDGVYGYTF TGTGCCAGCAGCCAAGACGGGGTCTATGGCTACACCTTC TRBJ1-2 TRBV14 - 13 -
CASSKSRHERGGELFF TGCGCCAGCAGCAAATCAAGGCATGAGCGCGGCGGGGAGCTGTTTTTT TRBJ2-2 TRBV5-1 - 16 -
CASRGTGRARNEQFF TGTGCCAGTAGGGGAACCGGGAGGGCGAGGAATGAGCAGTTCTTC TRBJ2-1 TRBV19 once 15 TRBD2
CASSPTGRGQHF TGTGCCAGCAGCCCAACCGGACGGGGCCAGCATTTT TRBJ1-5 TRBV7-9 - 12 -
CASSSSSGRTRHLDNEQFF TGCGCCAGCAGCTCTTCTAGCGGGAGGACCCGTCACTTAGACAATGAGCAGTTCTTC TRBJ2-1 TRBV5-1 once 19 TRBD2
CASRTGNTEAFF TGTGCCAGCAGGACAGGGAACACTGAAGCTTTCTTT TRBJ1-1 TRBV6-5 - 12 -
CASRDRGQYEQYF TGTGCCAGCAGGGACAGGGGGCAATACGAGCAGTACTTC TRBJ2-7 TRBV6-5 - 13 TRBD1
CASSSVGQNNYGYTF TGTGCCAGTAGCTCCGTCGGACAGAATAACTATGGCTACACCTTC TRBJ1-2 TRBV19 - 15 -
CASSYARGGLSYEQYF TGTGCCAGCAGTTACGCCCGCGGGGGTCTCTCCTACGAGCAGTACTTC TRBJ2-7 TRBV6-5 - 16 TRBD2
CASTGGTGYTF TGTGCCAGTACAGGGGGTACTGGCTACACCTTC TRBJ1-2 TRBV28 - 11 TRBD1
CASSPQANSGNTIYF TGTGCCAGCTCACCCCAGGCAAACTCTGGAAACACCATATATTTT TRBJ1-3 TRBV18 - 15 -